What follows are 32 T cell receptor beta chains derived from one specimen sequenced in a study of T cell responses to AZD1222 COVID-19 vaccine. Some clones are missing from TCRdb's copy, which holds only in-frame ones; the method was immunoSEQ multiplex PCR. The sample contains some 120,000 clones, roughly nine tenths of which appear only once. Sequencing used peripheral blood, obtained 28 days after the second AZD1222 dose. Receptor source: an adult who received the AZD1222 COVID-19 vaccine.

The rearrangement uses TRBV7-2 and TRBJ1-1; TRBD1 is a possible D gene (5 bases). V lost 5 bases and J lost 11, with 15 bases in between. Germline CDR1 and CDR2: SGHTA and FQGNSA. The CDR3 sequence is 12 residues long. The CDR3 spells CASSATRTTAFF. As DNA, the CDR3 is TGTGCCAGCAGCGCAACAAGGACAACGGCTTTCTTT.

As DNA, the CDR3 is TGTGCCAGCAGTGAGGCGAGGGGGCAAGCTTTCTTT. Residues: CASSEARGQAFF. The chain uses TRBV25-1 and TRBJ1-1; 7 nucleotides align to TRBD1. J lost 9 bases, V lost 3 bases, and 4 bases had no gene match. CDR3 size: 12 residues. Germline CDR1 reads MGHDK; CDR2 reads SYGVNS. Combining the CDR3 with reference TRBV25-1 and TRBJ1-1 gives the whole variable domain EADIYQTPRYLVIGTGKKITLECSQTMGHDKMYWYQQDPGMELHLIHYSYGVNSTEKGDLSSESTVSRIRTEHFPLTLESARPSHTSQYLCASSEARGQAFFGQGTRLTVV.

This CDR3 reads CASGKLASYGYTF. Written as DNA, the CDR3 is TGTGCCAGTGGAAAGCTTGCAAGCTATGGCTACACCTTC. V is TRBV19 and J is TRBJ1-2, with D hard to call. Germline CDR1 is LNHDA and CDR2 is SQIVND (reference sequence). This CDR3 is built from 13 residues. Trimming left V 8 bases short and J 4 bases short, with 14 bases between.

The chain uses TRBV6-5 and TRBJ2-2, with 7 nucleotides matching TRBD2. J gave up 0 bases and V 7 bases, and 5 bases lay outside the gene matches. This CDR3 is 15 amino acids long. Germline CDR1 MNHEY, CDR2 SVGAGI. The CDR3 is CASTTLAANTGELFF. The CDR3 nucleotides are TGTGCCAGCACTACGCTAGCGGCGAACACCGGGGAGCTGTTTTTT.

The chain employs TRBV11-2 and TRBJ1-2; 11 nucleotides match TRBD1. With V trimmed by 4 bases and J by 5 bases, 6 bases remained unmatched. This CDR3 region has 15 residues. Germline CDR1 is SGHAT and CDR2 is FQNNGV. The CDR3 DNA reads TGTGCCAGCAGCTCCCGGGACAGGGGGGGTTATGGCTACACCTTC. It specifies CASSSRDRGGYGYTF.

This chain uses TRBV28 with TRBJ2-1; 9 bases map to TRBD1. V lost 6 bases to trimming and J lost 3 bases; unmatched junction nucleotides: 12. The length of the CDR3 is 17 residues. The germline CDR1 and CDR2 sequences are MDHEN and SYDVKM. Here the CDR3 reads CASSSGAGTGIYNEQFF. CDR3 bases: TGTGCCAGCAGCTCCGGCGCCGGGACAGGGATCTACAATGAGCAGTTCTTC.

The rearrangement joins TRBV6-5 to TRBJ1-6, with 10 bases identical to TRBD1. Germline loops: CDR1 MNHEY, CDR2 SVGAGI. This CDR3 contains 14 residues. Germline trimming cut 6 bases from V and 7 bases from J; bases unmatched to any gene: 3. CDR3 coding DNA: TGTGCCAGCAGATTGACAGGGGGCAATTCACCCCTCCACTTT. It specifies CASRLTGGNSPLHF.

V gene TRBV19 combines with J gene TRBJ2-3, with a possible D match to TRBD1 (5 bases). V dropped 5 bases and J dropped 3 bases, with 12 bases sitting between them. The CDR3 extends over 14 amino acids. CDR1 is LNHDA, CDR2 SQIVND, per germline (reference sequence). CDR3 protein: CASSLQGRTDTQYF. CDR3 DNA: TGTGCCAGTAGTTTGCAGGGAAGGACAGATACGCAGTATTTT.

This clone was seen a few times. The chain couples TRBV4-2 to TRBJ2-2, with D hard to call. The CDR3 totals 14 residues. Trimming left V 1 base short and J 4 bases short, with 7 bases between. In germline, CDR1 is LGHNA, CDR2 YNFKEQ. The CDR3 is CASSQVAATGELFF. CDR3 DNA: TGTGCCAGCAGCCAAGTGGCAGCCACCGGGGAGCTGTTTTTT.

The rearrangement uses TRBV7-2 and TRBJ1-2, with TRBD1 identical over 9 bases. The CDR3 is made up of 17 amino acids. V gave up 2 bases and J gave up 0 bases; unmatched junction bases: 7. CDR1 and CDR2 (germline): SGHTA, FQGNSA. The CDR3 coding sequence is TGTGCCAGCAGCTTAACCGACTGGACAGGGGCTAACTATGGCTACACCTTC. Translation: CASSLTDWTGANYGYTF.

The V call is TRBV19, the J call TRBJ1-2, with 10 bases identical to TRBD1. The germline gives CDR1 LNHDA, CDR2 SQIVND (reference sequence). CDR3 length equals 12 residues. CDR3 residues: CATGQGNYGYTF. In DNA, the CDR3 is TGTGCTACGGGACAGGGGAACTATGGCTACACCTTC. The full variable domain, completed using reference TRBV19 and TRBJ1-2, is DGGITQSPKYLFRKEGQNVTLSCEQNLNHDAMYWYRQDPGQGLRLIYYSQIVNDFQKGDIAEGYSVSREKKESFPLTVTSAQKNPTAFYLCATGQGNYGYTFGSGTRLTVV.

CDR3 DNA: TGTGCCAGTAGTCCCACCGACGGGGCCAACGTCCTGACTTTC. Protein product: CASSPTDGANVLTF. The chain links TRBV19 to TRBJ2-6; no clear D gene. The CDR3 spans 14 residues. Germline loops: CDR1 LNHDA, CDR2 SQIVND (reference sequence). Trimming took off 5 bases at V and 4 bases at J, with 9 bases between the two ends.

The rearrangement links TRBV28 to TRBJ1-5; TRBD1 matches 7 bases. The trim removed 6 bases at V and 4 bases at J, leaving 12 bases unmatched. CDR1 and CDR2 from the germline V gene are MDHEN and SYDVKM. The CDR3 spans 16 residues. This CDR3 is CASSQTGTVRNQPQHF. The DNA for the CDR3 is TGTGCCAGCAGCCAAACCGGGACAGTGCGGAATCAGCCCCAGCATTTT. The full variable domain, in which reference TRBV28 and TRBJ1-5 provide the parts outside the CDR3, is DVKVTQSSRYLVKRTGEKVFLECVQDMDHENMFWYRQDPGLGLRLIYFSYDVKMKEKGDIPEGYSVSREKKERFSLILESASTNQTSMYLCASSQTGTVRNQPQHFGDGTRLSIL.

The J gene is TRBJ1-2, the V gene TRBV7-2; the match to TRBD1 covers 8 bases. The CDR3 totals 15 residues. V lost 0 bases to trimming and J lost 7 bases; unmatched junction nucleotides: 7. CDR1 and CDR2 (germline): SGHTA, FQGNSA. CDR3 in DNA: TGTGCCAGCAGCTTAGCAGGACAGGGAATGGCTGGCTACACCTTC. It yields the protein CASSLAGQGMAGYTF.

This CDR3 reads CASSERLAGAHEQYF. CDR3 in DNA: TGTGCCAGCAGTGAAAGGCTAGCGGGGGCACACGAGCAGTACTTC. The genes are TRBV6-1 and TRBJ2-7; 10 positions match TRBD2. V shed 2 bases and J 5 bases; nucleotides not matched to a gene: 6. The CDR3 runs to 15 residues. The V gene's germline CDR1 is MNHNS and CDR2 SASEGT.

The chain uses TRBV15 and TRBJ1-2, with D possibly being TRBD1 (6 bases). The germline gives CDR1 LNHNV, CDR2 YYDKDF (reference sequence). The V end lost 8 bases, the J end lost 6 bases, and 13 bases lay between the germline ends. This CDR3 is built from 12 residues. The CDR3 DNA follows: TGTGCCACCGCCACAGGGACGGATGGCTACACCTTC. This encodes CATATGTDGYTF.

The genes are TRBV15 and TRBJ2-3; D may be TRBD1 (6 bases). The V gene lost 0 bases and the J gene lost 3 bases, with 13 bases spanning the gap. Germline loops: CDR1 LNHNV, CDR2 YYDKDF (reference sequence). The CDR3 is 16 amino acids. This chain's CDR3 is CATSRDQGGTTDTQYF. The CDR3 coding sequence is TGTGCCACCAGCAGAGATCAAGGGGGAACGACAGATACGCAGTATTTT. The whole variable domain, remainder taken from reference TRBV15 and TRBJ2-3, is DAMVIQNPRYQVTQFGKPVTLSCSQTLNHNVMYWYQQKSSQAPKLLFHYYDKDFNNEADTPDNFQSRRPNTSFCFLDIRSPGLGDTAMYLCATSRDQGGTTDTQYFGPGTRLTVL.

This chain links TRBV30 with TRBJ1-6, with D unclear. This CDR3 is 13 amino acids long. The V gene's germline CDR1 is GTSNPN and CDR2 SVGIG (reference sequence). V gave up 0 bases and J gave up 5 bases, with 5 bases separating them. This chain's CDR3 is CAWSVRDNSPLHF. The CDR3 nucleotides read TGTGCCTGGAGTGTCCGGGATAATTCACCCCTCCACTTT.

The chain links TRBV7-9 to TRBJ1-1, with D unresolved. Germline assignment: CDR1 SEHNR and CDR2 FQNEAQ (reference sequence). The CDR3 sequence is 13 residues long. V gave up 0 bases and J gave up 2 bases, with 4 bases separating them. The CDR3 sequence is CASSLARNTEAFF. The CDR3 DNA is TGTGCCAGCAGCTTAGCGCGAAACACTGAAGCTTTCTTT.

DNA of the CDR3: TGTGCCACCAGCAGAGATATGGGAACCCATCAGCCCCAGCATTTT. It encodes CATSRDMGTHQPQHF. This chain joins TRBV15 and TRBJ1-5; D gene uncertain. In germline, CDR1 is LNHNV, CDR2 YYDKDF (reference sequence). V lost 0 bases and J 5 bases, leaving 11 bases between the germline ends. This CDR3 spans 15 amino acids.

The chain combines TRBV18 with TRBJ1-1; TRBD1 matches at 7 bases. Germline CDR1 and CDR2: KGHSH and LQKENI. This CDR3 is built from 16 residues. Trimming removed 2 bases from V and 2 bases from J; junction bases left unmatched: 8. The CDR3 nucleotides are TGTGCCAGCTCACCAGCATTTAACAGGGGAAACACTGAAGCTTTCTTT. It is translated as CASSPAFNRGNTEAFF.

This sequence joins TRBV27 and TRBJ1-5; a weak D match, TRBD1 (5 bases). V gave up 5 bases and J gave up 5 bases, with 13 bases separating them. CDR1 and CDR2 from the germline V gene are MNHEY and SMNVEV (reference sequence). This CDR3 comprises 14 residues. Here the CDR3 DNA reads TGTGCCAGCAGTGGTCCCGGGGGGGATCAGCCCCAGCATTTT. Translating it yields CASSGPGGDQPQHF.

The rearrangement joins TRBV5-1 to TRBJ1-1; D remains ambiguous. From germline, CDR1 is SGHRS and CDR2 YFSETQ. V lost 0 bases, J lost 1 base, and 7 bases lay in between. CDR3 length equals 14 residues. In DNA, the CDR3 is TGCGCCAGCAGCTTGGCCCCGGGGAACACTGAAGCTTTCTTT. Protein product: CASSLAPGNTEAFF.

The CDR3 region has the DNA TGTGCCAGCAGTTTCGAACCGGGACAGCAAGAGACCCAGTACTTC. It yields the protein CASSFEPGQQETQYF. This sequence joins TRBV6-5 and TRBJ2-5; 7 nucleotides match TRBD1. V trimming: 4 bases; J trimming: 2 bases; junction bases outside the gene matches: 7. Germline V gene data show CDR1 as MNHEY and CDR2 as SVGAGI. This CDR3 has 15 amino acids.

This clone was observed a handful of times. The chain couples TRBV4-2 to TRBJ2-7, with TRBD2 matching 7 bases. This CDR3 spans 15 amino acids. CDR1 is LGHNA and CDR2 is YNFKEQ in the germline V gene. The J segment lost 5 bases and the V segment lost 3 bases, leaving 10 bases of the junction unmatched. The DNA for the CDR3 is TGTGCCAGCAGCCAGGCCGGGGAGGGGCCCCACGAGCAGTACTTC. Protein product: CASSQAGEGPHEQYF.

The chain employs TRBV7-2 and TRBJ2-1, with 10 bases aligning to TRBD2. This CDR3 region has 16 residues. Germline values: CDR1 SGHTA, CDR2 FQGNSA. Trimming cost V 5 bases and J 6 bases; bases outside gene matches: 10. CDR3 amino acids: CASSLQSGGGFNEQFF. CDR3 DNA sequence: TGTGCCAGCAGCCTACAGAGCGGGGGGGGTTTCAATGAGCAGTTCTTC.

This sequence joins TRBV20-1 and TRBJ1-2; D not resolved. This CDR3 region has 11 residues. The V end lost 7 bases, the J end lost 2 bases, and 8 bases lay between the germline ends. Germline V lookup: CDR1 DFQATT, CDR2 SNEGSKA (reference sequence). CDR3: CSGYGNYGYTF. CDR3 nucleotides: TGCAGTGGATACGGGAACTATGGCTACACCTTC.

This chain links TRBV11-3 with TRBJ2-3; D not resolved. Trimming removed 1 base from V and 0 bases from J, with 8 bases in between. Per the germline V gene, CDR1 is SGHNT and CDR2 is YENEEA. The CDR3 totals 15 residues. The CDR3 DNA sequence: TGTGCCAGCAGCTTAGGTCGGGCTAGCACAGATACGCAGTATTTT. Protein sequence: CASSLGRASTDTQYF.

The genes are TRBV27 and TRBJ1-3; D is ambiguous. The CDR3 has 15 amino acids. The V end was cut by 6 bases, the J end by 0 bases, with 12 bases between. CDR1 is MNHEY, CDR2 SMNVEV, per germline (reference sequence). CDR3 region: CASRSFPLSGNTIYF. The CDR3 DNA reads TGTGCCAGCAGGAGCTTTCCGCTCTCTGGAAACACCATATATTTT.

This chain joins TRBV5-4 and TRBJ1-1, with D possibly TRBD1 on 6 matching bases. Trimming shortened V by 0 bases and J by 0 bases, and 9 bases separated the two germline ends. This CDR3 contains 15 residues. In germline, CDR1 is SGHNT, CDR2 YYREEE (reference sequence). The CDR3 DNA follows: TGTGCCAGCAGCTTGGGGCAGGGGATGAACACTGAAGCTTTCTTT. Translated: CASSLGQGMNTEAFF.

The chain links TRBV6-5 to TRBJ2-1; D call uncertain. Per germline, CDR1 MNHEY and CDR2 SVGAGI. CDR3 length: 11 amino acids. Between the trimmed V and J ends, which lost 6 bases and 5 bases, there was a span of 5 bases. The CDR3 loop is CASSYNNEQFF. Written as DNA, the CDR3 is TGTGCCAGCAGCTATAACAATGAGCAGTTCTTC.

This clone was counted once. The V call is TRBV25-1, the J call TRBJ2-1; D remains unclear. The V end lost 4 bases, the J end lost 2 bases, and 0 bases lay between the germline ends. The V gene's germline CDR1 is MGHDK and CDR2 SYGVNS. The CDR3 consists of 11 residues. The CDR3 region is CASSAYNEQFF. The CDR3 coding sequence is TGTGCCAGCAGTGCCTACAATGAGCAGTTCTTC.